This T cell receptor (beta chain) was profiled in a study of blood T cell repertoires in COVID-19. Study at large: In each case, the material was cDNA or gDNA derived from T cells, B-cell-depleted T cells, or PBMCs.

CDR1 is SGHNT, CDR2 YYREEE, per germline (reference sequence). The length of the CDR3 is 13 residues. Trimming removed 5 bases from V and 3 bases from J, with 10 bases in between. The table came from immunoSEQ multiplex PCR; TCRdb's copy has only in-frame clones and leaves some out. The sample holds fewer than 90,000 clones, 86% seen once. The sequencing sample was made of peripheral blood. This clonotype originated in a man aged 30 to 39 with acute or convalescent COVID-19. The gene calls are TRBV5-4 and TRBJ2-3; weak D call: TRBD2 (6 bases). The CDR3 spells CASRVGGTDTQYF. The CDR3 nucleotides read TGTGCCAGCAGAGTTGGGGGGACAGATACGCAGTATTTT. Using reference TRBV5-4 and TRBJ2-3 for the parts outside the CDR3, the full variable domain is ETGVTQSPTHLIKTRGQQVTLRCSSQSGHNTVSWYQQALGQGPQFIFQYYREEENGRGNFPPRFSGLQFPNYSSELNVNALELDDSALYLCASRVGGTDTQYFGPGTRLTVL.